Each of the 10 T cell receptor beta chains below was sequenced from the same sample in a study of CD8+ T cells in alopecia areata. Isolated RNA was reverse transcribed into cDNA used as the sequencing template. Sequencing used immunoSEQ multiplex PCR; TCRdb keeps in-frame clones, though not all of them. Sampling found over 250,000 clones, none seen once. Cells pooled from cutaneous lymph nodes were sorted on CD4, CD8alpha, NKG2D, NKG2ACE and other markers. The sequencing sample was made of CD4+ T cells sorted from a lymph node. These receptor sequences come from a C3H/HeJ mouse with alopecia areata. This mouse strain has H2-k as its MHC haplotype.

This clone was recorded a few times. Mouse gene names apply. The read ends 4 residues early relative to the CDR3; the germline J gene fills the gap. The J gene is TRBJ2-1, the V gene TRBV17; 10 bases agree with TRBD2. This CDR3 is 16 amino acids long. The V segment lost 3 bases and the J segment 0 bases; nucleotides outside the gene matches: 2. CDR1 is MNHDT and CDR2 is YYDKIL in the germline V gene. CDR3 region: CASSRDWGTNYAEQFF. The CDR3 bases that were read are TGTGCTAGCAGTAGGGACTGGGGGACTAACTATGCT.

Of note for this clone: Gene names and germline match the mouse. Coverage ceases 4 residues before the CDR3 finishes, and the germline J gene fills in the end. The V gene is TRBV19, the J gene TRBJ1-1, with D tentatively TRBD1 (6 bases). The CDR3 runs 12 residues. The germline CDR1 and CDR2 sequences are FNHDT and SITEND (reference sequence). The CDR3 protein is CASSSGHTEVFF. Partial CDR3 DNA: TGTGCCAGCAGTTCGGGACATACA.

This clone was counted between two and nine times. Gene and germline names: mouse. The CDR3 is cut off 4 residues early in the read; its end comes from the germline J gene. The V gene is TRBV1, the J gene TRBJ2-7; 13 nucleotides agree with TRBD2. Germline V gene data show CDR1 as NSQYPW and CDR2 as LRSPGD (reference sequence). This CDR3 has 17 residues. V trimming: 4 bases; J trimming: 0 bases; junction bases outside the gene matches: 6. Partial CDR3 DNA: TGCACCTGCAGTGGAAGCCGGGACTGGGGGGGCTCCTAT. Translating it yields CTCSGSRDWGGSY. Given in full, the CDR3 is CTCSGSRDWGGSYEQYF.

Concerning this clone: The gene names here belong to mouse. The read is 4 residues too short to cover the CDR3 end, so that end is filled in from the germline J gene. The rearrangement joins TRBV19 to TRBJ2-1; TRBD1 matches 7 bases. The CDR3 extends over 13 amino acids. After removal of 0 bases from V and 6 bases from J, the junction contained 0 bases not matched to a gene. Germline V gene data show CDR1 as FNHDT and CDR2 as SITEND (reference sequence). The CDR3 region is CASSIDRGAEQFF. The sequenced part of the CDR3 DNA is TGTGCCAGCAGTATAGACAGGGGTGCT.

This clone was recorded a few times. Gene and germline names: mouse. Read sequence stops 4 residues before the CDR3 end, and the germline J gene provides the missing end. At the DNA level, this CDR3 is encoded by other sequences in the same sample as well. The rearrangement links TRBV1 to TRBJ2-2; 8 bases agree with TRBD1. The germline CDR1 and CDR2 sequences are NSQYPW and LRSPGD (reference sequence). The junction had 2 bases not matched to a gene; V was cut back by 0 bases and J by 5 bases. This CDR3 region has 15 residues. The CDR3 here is CTCSADRGRTGQLYF. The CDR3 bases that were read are TGCACCTGCAGTGCAGACAGGGGGCGAACCGGG.

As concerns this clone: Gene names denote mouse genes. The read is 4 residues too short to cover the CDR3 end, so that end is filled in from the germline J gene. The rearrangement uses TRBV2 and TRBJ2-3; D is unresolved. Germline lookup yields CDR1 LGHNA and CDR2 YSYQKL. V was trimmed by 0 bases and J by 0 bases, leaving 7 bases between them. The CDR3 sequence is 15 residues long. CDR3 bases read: TGTGCCAGCAGCCAAGACCCAGCTAGTGCAGAA. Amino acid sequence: CASSQDPASAE. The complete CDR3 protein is CASSQDPASAETLYF.

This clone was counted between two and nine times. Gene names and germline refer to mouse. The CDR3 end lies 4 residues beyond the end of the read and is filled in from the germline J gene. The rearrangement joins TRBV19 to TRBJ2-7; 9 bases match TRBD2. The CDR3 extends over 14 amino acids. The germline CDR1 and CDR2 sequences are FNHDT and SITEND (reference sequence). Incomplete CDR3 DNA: TGTGCCAGCAGTATCTACTGGGGGGTATAT. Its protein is CASSIYWGVY. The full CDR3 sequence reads CASSIYWGVYEQYF.

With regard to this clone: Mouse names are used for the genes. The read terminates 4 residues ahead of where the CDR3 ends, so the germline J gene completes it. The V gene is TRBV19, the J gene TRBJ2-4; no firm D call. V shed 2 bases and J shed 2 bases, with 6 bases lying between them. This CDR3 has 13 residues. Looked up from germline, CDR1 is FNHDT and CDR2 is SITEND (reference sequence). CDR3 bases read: TGTGCCAGCAGTATCTCAGATCAAAAC. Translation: CASSISDQN. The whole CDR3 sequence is CASSISDQNTLYF.

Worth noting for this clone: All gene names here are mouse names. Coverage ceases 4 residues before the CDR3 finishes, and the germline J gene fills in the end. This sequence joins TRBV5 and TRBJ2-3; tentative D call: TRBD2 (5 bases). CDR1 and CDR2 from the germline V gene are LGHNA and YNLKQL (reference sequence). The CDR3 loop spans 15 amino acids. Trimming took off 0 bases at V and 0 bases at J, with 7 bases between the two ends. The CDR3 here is CASSQEVGSAETLYF. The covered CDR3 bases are TGTGCCAGCAGCCAAGAGGTGGGGAGTGCAGAA.

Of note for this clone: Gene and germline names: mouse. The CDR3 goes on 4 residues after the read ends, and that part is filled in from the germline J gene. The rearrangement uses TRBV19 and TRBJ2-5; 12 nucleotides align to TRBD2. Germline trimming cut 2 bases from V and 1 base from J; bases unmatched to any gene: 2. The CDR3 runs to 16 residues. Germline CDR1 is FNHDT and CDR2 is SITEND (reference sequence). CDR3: CASSIWDWGDQDTQYF. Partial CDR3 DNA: TGTGCCAGCAGTATTTGGGACTGGGGGGACCAAGAC.